Following are 25 T cell receptor beta chains from one sample sequenced in a study of blood T cell repertoires in COVID-19. Profiled with immunoSEQ multiplex PCR; TCRdb holds only in-frame clones, not every one. The sample has roughly 200,000 clones, over 70% seen once. The specimen was peripheral blood. These receptors all come from an elderly woman with acute or convalescent COVID-19.

The chain has TRBV5-4 and TRBJ1-3; no definite D call. V was clipped by 0 bases and J by 0 bases, with 4 bases between them. Germline CDR1 is SGHNT and CDR2 is YYREEE (reference sequence). There are 14 residues in the CDR3. For the CDR3, the DNA is TGTGCCAGCAGCTTGGATCTCTCTGGAAACACCATATATTTT. Its translation: CASSLDLSGNTIYF.

The chain couples TRBV6-5 to TRBJ2-1; D is possibly TRBD2 (5 bases). CDR3 length: 15 residues. Trimming took off 2 bases at V and 2 bases at J, with 10 bases between the two ends. The V gene's germline CDR1 is MNHEY and CDR2 SVGAGI. The CDR3 DNA sequence: TGTGCCAGCAGTTACGGTCTAGCAACCTACAATGAGCAGTTCTTC. Translated: CASSYGLATYNEQFF.

This clone was counted only a few times. The chain carries TRBV19 and TRBJ1-1; the D gene is possibly TRBD1 (5 bases). The germline gives CDR1 LNHDA, CDR2 SQIVND (reference sequence). This CDR3 has 13 amino acids. Trimming removed 5 bases from V and 2 bases from J, with 9 bases in between. The CDR3 loop is CASSPQGNTEAFF. The DNA for the CDR3 is TGTGCCAGTAGTCCTCAGGGAAACACTGAAGCTTTCTTT.

This rearrangement joins TRBV19 to TRBJ1-5, with a tentative D call TRBD1 (5 bases). The germline CDR1 and CDR2 sequences are LNHDA and SQIVND (reference sequence). The V end lost 3 bases, the J end lost 4 bases, and 13 bases lay between the germline ends. The CDR3 length is 15 residues. Written as DNA, the CDR3 is TGTGCCAGTAGTATCTCCAGGGCTCCGAATCAGCCCCAGCATTTT. This codes for CASSISRAPNQPQHF.

The chain couples TRBV19 to TRBJ1-4, with 10 bases identical to TRBD1. There are 14 residues in the CDR3. Trimming removed 4 bases from V and 6 bases from J; junction bases left unmatched: 2. The germline V gene has CDR1 LNHDA and CDR2 SQIVND (reference sequence). The CDR3, as DNA: TGTGCCAGTAGTACCGGGACAGGGGATGAAAAACTGTTTTTT. This translates into CASSTGTGDEKLFF.

The chain recombines TRBV7-3 with TRBJ2-1; maybe TRBD1 (5 bases). V was trimmed by 4 bases and J by 2 bases, leaving 9 bases between them. CDR1 is SGHTA, CDR2 FQGTGA, per germline. The CDR3 runs 14 residues. The CDR3 reads CASSSGYPYNEQFF. The CDR3 DNA reads TGTGCCAGCAGCTCAGGGTACCCCTACAATGAGCAGTTCTTC.

The chain recombines TRBV5-1 with TRBJ1-1, with TRBD1 matching over 8 bases. After removal of 4 bases from V and 10 bases from J, the junction contained 12 bases not matched to a gene. The CDR3 runs 14 residues. In germline, CDR1 is SGHRS, CDR2 YFSETQ. This CDR3 reads CASSPGTQGDGAFF. For the CDR3, the DNA is TGCGCCAGCAGCCCAGGAACACAGGGGGATGGAGCTTTCTTT.

The chain links TRBV15 to TRBJ1-2; 10 bases align to TRBD1. V trimming: 3 bases; J trimming: 4 bases; junction bases outside the gene matches: 2. The V gene's germline CDR1 is LNHNV and CDR2 YYDKDF (reference sequence). This CDR3 region has 14 residues. DNA for the CDR3: TGTGCCACCAGCAGGGGGACAGGGGTCTATGGCTACACCTTC. Protein: CATSRGTGVYGYTF.

This clone was observed once. The chain has TRBV3-1 (or the pseudogene TRBV3-2) and TRBJ2-7; 9 bases map to TRBD1. V lost 3 bases and J lost 2; bases outside the gene matches: 8. Looked up from germline, CDR1 is LGHDT and CDR2 is YNNKEL (reference sequence). The CDR3 is made up of 16 amino acids. CDR3 sequence (DNA): TGTGCCAGCAGCCACACCCCCGGGACAGGGCCCTACGAGCAGTACTTC. This translates into CASSHTPGTGPYEQYF.

This chain uses TRBV28 with TRBJ2-3; TRBD2 aligns across 16 bases. The CDR3 is made up of 16 amino acids. The germline V gene encodes CDR1 MDHEN and CDR2 SYDVKM. V shed 6 bases, J shed 4 bases, and the junction held 4 bases outside the gene matches. The CDR3 loop is CASRGLAGGLSDTQYF. The DNA for the CDR3 is TGTGCCAGCAGGGGACTAGCGGGAGGGTTATCAGATACGCAGTATTTT.

With respect to this clone: This same CDR3 is encoded by further DNA sequences in the sample. The CDR3 DNA reads TGTGCCAGCAGCCAAGGGCAGGGGGCGAATGGCTACACCTTC. It codes for CASSQGQGANGYTF. The chain joins TRBV3-1 (or the pseudogene TRBV3-2) to TRBJ1-2; 8 bases are shared with TRBD1. V dropped 1 base and J dropped 6; count of bases not matched to a gene: 4. Germline V gene sequence: CDR1 LGHDT, CDR2 YNNKEL (reference sequence). The CDR3 is made up of 14 amino acids.

In this sample, this clone turned up a few times. The chain has TRBV7-2 and TRBJ2-7; D gene ambiguous. CDR1 and CDR2 from the germline V gene are SGHTA and FQGNSA. Trimming stripped 3 bases from V and 7 bases from J, with 13 bases between. This CDR3 region has 13 residues. Here the CDR3 DNA reads TGTGCCAGCAGCTTCTCTCCGGTCTGGGAGCAGTACTTC. It yields the protein CASSFSPVWEQYF.

The gene calls are TRBV6-5 and TRBJ1-5; 8 positions agree with TRBD1. The trim removed 0 bases at V and 9 bases at J, leaving 7 bases unmatched. Germline CDR1 is MNHEY and CDR2 is SVGAGI. The CDR3 covers 15 residues. CDR3 sequence: CASSYSWTGKGPQHF. CDR3 coding DNA: TGTGCCAGCAGTTACTCTTGGACAGGGAAAGGGCCCCAGCATTTT.

The V and J genes are TRBV5-5 and TRBJ2-2; TRBD2 is a possible D gene (5 bases). Germline CDR1 and CDR2: SGHKS and YYEKEE (reference sequence). The CDR3 contains 16 residues. Trimming removed 3 bases at V and 3 bases at J, with 15 bases between. The CDR3 sequence is CASSSNGRGYTGELFF. The CDR3, as DNA: TGTGCCAGCAGCTCCAACGGTCGGGGATACACCGGGGAGCTGTTTTTT.

The gene calls are TRBV7-8 and TRBJ1-2; maybe TRBD1 (5 bases). Germline V gives CDR1 SGHVS, CDR2 FQNEAQ. CDR3 length: 14 residues. With 1 base removed from V and 1 base from J, the gap between germline ends came to 7 bases. The DNA for the CDR3 is TGTGCCAGCAGCTTAGTTCAGGGTAACTATGGCTACACCTTC. Encoded protein: CASSLVQGNYGYTF.

This chain uses TRBV21-1 with TRBJ2-3; the listed D gene, TRBD2, was not tested against the DNA. TRBV21-1 is reported as a pseudogene. This CDR3 has 16 amino acids. Here the CDR3 DNA reads TGTGCCAGCAGCAAAGTACGAGCTACTAGCACAGATACGCAGTATTTT. It yields the protein CASSKVRATSTDTQYF.

This clone has just one count. This chain connects TRBV30 to TRBJ2-5, with a tentative D call TRBD2 (5 bases). With 2 bases removed from V and 7 bases from J, the gap between germline ends came to 14 bases. From germline, CDR1 is GTSNPN and CDR2 SVGIG (reference sequence). This CDR3 region has 13 residues. The CDR3 loop reads CAWSRSNEGTQYF. The CDR3 DNA reads as TGTGCCTGGAGTCGAAGTAACGAGGGGACCCAGTACTTC. Full variable domain (outside the CDR3, taken from reference TRBV30 and TRBJ2-5): SQTIHQWPATLVQPVGSPLSLECTVEGTSNPNLYWYRQAAGRGLQLLFYSVGIGQISSEVPQNLSASRPQDRQFILSSKKLLLSDSGFYLCAWSRSNEGTQYFGPGTRLLVL.

V gene TRBV11-3 combines with J gene TRBJ2-5; D possibly corresponds to TRBD1 (6 bases). Trimming shortened V by 1 base and J by 4 bases, and 16 bases separated the two germline ends. This CDR3 has 16 amino acids. Germline CDR1 is SGHNT and CDR2 is YENEEA. In DNA form, the CDR3 reads TGTGCCAGCAGCTTAGGAGGAAAGGCAGGGGTAGAGACCCAGTACTTC. This translates into CASSLGGKAGVETQYF.

The V gene is TRBV3-1 (or the pseudogene TRBV3-2), the J gene TRBJ1-4; D is unresolved. The germline CDR1 and CDR2 sequences are LGHDT and YNNKEL (reference sequence). V was shortened by 0 bases and J by 5 bases, with 19 bases between the two germline ends. There are 18 residues in the CDR3. In DNA, the CDR3 is TGTGCCAGCAGCCAAGATCGAGGGTTGATAGCCCGAAATGAAAAACTGTTTTTT. Protein: CASSQDRGLIARNEKLFF.

This chain uses TRBV5-1 with TRBJ1-1, with D tentatively TRBD1 (5 bases). CDR3 length: 14 amino acids. V was cut by 2 bases and J by 5 bases, with 13 bases left in between. From germline, CDR1 is SGHRS and CDR2 YFSETQ. CDR3 DNA sequence: TGCGCCAGCAGCTTTACGGGCGGGGGGACTGAAGCTTTCTTT. Its translation is CASSFTGGGTEAFF.

This clone occurred once. The chain recombines TRBV3-1 (or the pseudogene TRBV3-2) with TRBJ2-3; TRBD2 agrees at 11 bases. The J segment lost 9 bases and the V segment lost 0 bases, leaving 8 bases of the junction unmatched. The CDR3 sequence is 16 residues long. Germline V gives CDR1 LGHDT, CDR2 YNNKEL (reference sequence). CDR3 sequence reads: CASSQDLASGGWTQYF. In DNA form, the CDR3 reads TGTGCCAGCAGCCAAGATCTCGCTAGCGGGGGGTGGACGCAGTATTTT.

A note on this clone: Mismatch with germline at one junction end may stem from a read error. The chain joins TRBV6-1 to TRBJ2-7; 9 nucleotides match TRBD1. Germline CDR1 is MNHNS and CDR2 is SASEGT. The CDR3 runs to 12 residues. The CDR3 loop reads CASSDPGDRENF. CDR3 sequence (DNA): TGTGCCAGCAGTGATCCGGGGGACAGGGAAAACTTC.

The chain has TRBV11-2 and TRBJ2-7; 7 nucleotides line up with TRBD2. This CDR3 is 13 amino acids long. V dropped 5 bases and J dropped 4; count of bases not matched to a gene: 5. Per the germline V gene, CDR1 is SGHAT and CDR2 is FQNNGV. The CDR3 loop reads CASSLGGGYEQYF. CDR3 DNA sequence: TGTGCCAGCAGCCTGGGGGGGGGTTACGAGCAGTACTTC.

The chain employs TRBV5-1 and TRBJ2-7; 10 nucleotides match TRBD1. V lost 1 base to trimming and J lost 6 bases; unmatched junction nucleotides: 4. Germline V gene data show CDR1 as SGHRS and CDR2 as YFSETQ. The CDR3 runs to 14 residues. As DNA, the CDR3 is TGCGCCAGCAGCTTGCAGGACAGGGGGGTCGAGCAGTACTTC. This gives the protein CASSLQDRGVEQYF.

The chain combines TRBV5-1 with TRBJ2-7; 7 bases match TRBD1. The germline V gene has CDR1 SGHRS and CDR2 YFSETQ. This CDR3 is 14 amino acids long. The junction had 4 bases not matched to a gene; V was cut back by 3 bases and J by 1 base. CDR3: CASSYRQGSYEQYF. As DNA, the CDR3 is TGCGCCAGCAGCTATCGACAGGGTTCCTACGAGCAGTACTTC.